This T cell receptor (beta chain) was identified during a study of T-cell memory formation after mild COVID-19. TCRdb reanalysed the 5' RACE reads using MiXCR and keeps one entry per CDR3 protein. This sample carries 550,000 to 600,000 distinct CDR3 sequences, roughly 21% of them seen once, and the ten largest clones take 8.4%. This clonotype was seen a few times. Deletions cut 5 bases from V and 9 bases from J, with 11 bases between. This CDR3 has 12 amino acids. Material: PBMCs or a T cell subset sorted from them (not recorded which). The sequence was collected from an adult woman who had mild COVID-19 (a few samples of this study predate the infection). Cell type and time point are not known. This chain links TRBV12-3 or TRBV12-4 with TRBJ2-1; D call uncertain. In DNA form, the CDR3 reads TGTGCCAGCAGTCGGGCCGCCGGTGAGCAGTTCTTC. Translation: CASSRAAGEQFF.